The rows below give T cell receptor beta chains drawn from one sample of a study of blood T cell repertoires in COVID-19. Profiling relied on immunoSEQ multiplex PCR, and the TCRdb table lists in-frame clones only, not all of them. The sample includes nearly 200,000 clones, roughly four fifths of them seen just once. What was sequenced was peripheral blood. The receptors come from a human donor with acute or convalescent COVID-19. The donor label of this sample is uncertain. CDR3s include the opening cysteine and the closing phenylalanine or tryptophan. The order of the fields is D gene, V gene, clone size, CDR3 length, J gene, CDR3 protein, CDR3 DNA. A D gene is named only where the DNA matches it firmly. Size tells how often a clone was seen (once, few, many) or the class of an expanded clone, and some rows leave it out.

D gene: .; V gene: TRBV7-2; clone size: few; CDR3 length: 14; J gene: TRBJ2-7; CDR3 protein: CASSLGTGFYEQYF; CDR3 DNA: TGTGCCAGCAGCTTAGGAACAGGTTTCTACGAGCAGTACTTC
D gene: TRBD2; V gene: TRBV27; clone size: .; CDR3 length: 17; J gene: TRBJ2-3; CDR3 protein: CASSFVAPAGGGGTQYF; CDR3 DNA: TGTGCCAGCAGTTTCGTAGCTCCAGCGGGAGGGGGGGGTACGCAGTATTTT
D gene: TRBD1; V gene: TRBV7-9; clone size: .; CDR3 length: 14; J gene: TRBJ1-1; CDR3 protein: CASRGTGANTEAFF; CDR3 DNA: TGTGCCAGCAGGGGGACAGGGGCGAACACTGAAGCTTTCTTT
D gene: .; V gene: TRBV7-2; clone size: .; CDR3 length: 14; J gene: TRBJ2-7; CDR3 protein: CASSPREARREQYF; CDR3 DNA: TGTGCCAGCAGCCCCCGGGAAGCGAGAAGGGAGCAGTACTTC
D gene: TRBD1; V gene: TRBV10-3; clone size: .; CDR3 length: 15; J gene: TRBJ1-1; CDR3 protein: CAIRTQGGLNTEAFF; CDR3 DNA: TGTGCCATCAGGACACAGGGGGGCCTGAACACTGAAGCTTTCTTT
D gene: .; V gene: TRBV5-6; clone size: .; CDR3 length: 14; J gene: TRBJ2-7; CDR3 protein: CASSLAGYSYEQYF; CDR3 DNA: TGTGCCAGCAGCTTGGCAGGGTACTCCTACGAGCAGTACTTC
D gene: TRBD1; V gene: TRBV30; clone size: .; CDR3 length: 11; J gene: TRBJ2-3; CDR3 protein: CAWAGGDTQYF; CDR3 DNA: TGTGCCTGGGCAGGGGGTGATACGCAGTATTTT
D gene: .; V gene: TRBV7-9; clone size: .; CDR3 length: 12; J gene: TRBJ1-1; CDR3 protein: CASSPEGVEAFF; CDR3 DNA: TGTGCCAGCAGCCCAGAGGGTGTTGAAGCTTTCTTT
D gene: .; V gene: TRBV18; clone size: once; CDR3 length: 14; J gene: TRBJ1-3; CDR3 protein: CASSTQGSGNTIYF; CDR3 DNA: TGTGCCAGCTCAACGCAGGGCTCTGGAAACACCATATATTTT
D gene: TRBD1; V gene: TRBV28; clone size: .; CDR3 length: 15; J gene: TRBJ1-2; CDR3 protein: CASSPWTGGQYGYTF; CDR3 DNA: TGTGCCAGCAGTCCCTGGACAGGGGGACAGTATGGCTACACCTTC
D gene: .; V gene: TRBV5-1; clone size: few; CDR3 length: 16; J gene: TRBJ2-2; CDR3 protein: CASSLLGGPNTGELFF; CDR3 DNA: TGCGCCAGCAGCTTACTAGGGGGACCTAACACCGGGGAGCTGTTTTTT
D gene: TRBD1; V gene: TRBV10-3; clone size: .; CDR3 length: 13; J gene: TRBJ2-1; CDR3 protein: CAIRETGGNEQFF; CDR3 DNA: TGTGCCATCAGAGAGACAGGGGGCAATGAGCAGTTCTTC
D gene: .; V gene: TRBV11-2; clone size: .; CDR3 length: 13; J gene: TRBJ1-3; CDR3 protein: CASSLSGANTIYF; CDR3 DNA: TGTGCCAGCAGCTTATCTGGGGCGAACACCATATATTTT
D gene: .; V gene: TRBV24-1; clone size: .; CDR3 length: 16; J gene: TRBJ2-3; CDR3 protein: CATSDSTSQGTDTQYF; CDR3 DNA: TGTGCCACCAGTGATTCGACTAGTCAGGGCACAGATACGCAGTATTTT
D gene: .; V gene: TRBV11-3; clone size: once; CDR3 length: 14; J gene: TRBJ2-2; CDR3 protein: CASSLTGITGELFF; CDR3 DNA: TGTGCCAGCAGCTTAACCGGGATCACCGGGGAGCTGTTTTTT
D gene: .; V gene: TRBV7-9; clone size: few; CDR3 length: 16; J gene: TRBJ1-6; CDR3 protein: CASSLVSGGDNSPLHF; CDR3 DNA: TGTGCCAGCAGCTTAGTCTCGGGAGGGGATAATTCACCCCTCCACTTT
D gene: TRBD2; V gene: TRBV10-1; clone size: once; CDR3 length: 13; J gene: TRBJ2-7; CDR3 protein: CASSGASGYEQYF; CDR3 DNA: TGCGCCAGCAGTGGAGCTAGCGGCTACGAGCAGTACTTC
D gene: TRBD2; V gene: TRBV4-2; clone size: .; CDR3 length: 18; J gene: TRBJ2-2; CDR3 protein: CASSQEGLAGPYTGELFF; CDR3 DNA: TGTGCCAGCAGCCAAGAGGGGCTAGCGGGACCGTACACCGGGGAGCTGTTTTTT
D gene: .; V gene: TRBV7-3; clone size: .; CDR3 length: 15; J gene: TRBJ2-1; CDR3 protein: CASSLLLSPYNEQFF; CDR3 DNA: TGTGCCAGCAGCTTGTTACTGTCTCCCTACAATGAGCAGTTCTTC
D gene: .; V gene: TRBV18; clone size: .; CDR3 length: 14; J gene: TRBJ1-2; CDR3 protein: CASSPARGLYGYTF; CDR3 DNA: TGTGCCAGCTCACCAGCAAGGGGGTTGTATGGCTACACCTTC